This TCR beta chain was sequenced for a study of cytomegalovirus exposure and HLA in healthy donors. With V trimmed by 5 bases and J by 5 bases, 8 bases remained unmatched. CDR1 and CDR2 (germline): SGHNT, YENEEA. The CDR3 extends over 16 amino acids. For this clone: What it binds is unknown.

Overall study results and limits: TCR beta V segments were, for the most part, productive about 87% or about 30% of the time in an earlier analysis.

PCR was performed using 60 Vbeta and 13 Jbeta primers. Clones were sequenced by immunoSEQ multiplex PCR, and TCRdb holds only the in-frame ones, with some missing. The specimen's table records about 33,000 clones. The V and J genes are TRBV11-3 and TRBJ2-1; 11 nucleotides align to TRBD2. Sequencing was done on a sample of PBMCs. The clonotype originates from a man aged 35 to 55 in good health and CMV-seronegative. The chain's CDR3 is CASSPPGLADHNEQFF. CDR3 sequence (DNA): TGTGCCAGCAGCCCCCCGGGACTAGCGGATCACAATGAGCAGTTCTTC.